This TCR beta chain was obtained from a study of regulatory T cells in long-lasting Graves disease. This sample's time point: newly diagnosed GD, antithyroid drugs for less than 3 months. Researchers made the TCR library from RNA that was extracted from PBMCs. This clonotype was seen ten or more times. Looked up from germline, CDR1 is SGHAT and CDR2 is FQNNGV. The CDR3 runs 14 residues. After removal of 5 bases from V and 4 bases from J, the junction contained 3 bases not matched to a gene. To make TCR beta libraries, researchers used iRepertoire HTBI primers and Arm-PCR of CDR3 regions. TCRdb reanalysed the multiplex PCR reads using MiXCR and keeps one entry per CDR3 protein. Of hundreds of thousands of distinct CDR3 sequences detected, approximately 15% appear once; the ten largest clones hold 10%. In addition, the sample was reused for a study of T cells in Graves' hyperthyroidism and ophthalmopathy. As that study records: Among clonotypes expanded in thyroid above 0.001, most were also found in blood.

This chain joins TRBV11-2 and TRBJ2-3, with 10 bases matching TRBD2. The source material was peripheral blood mononuclear cells (PBMCs), sampled at new diagnosis, from a patient treated with antithyroid drugs. The sequence was obtained from a man in his thirties or forties with Graves disease. The CDR3 protein is CASSPSGSADTQYF. CDR3 bases: TGTGCCAGCAGCCCTAGCGGGAGTGCAGATACGCAGTATTTT.